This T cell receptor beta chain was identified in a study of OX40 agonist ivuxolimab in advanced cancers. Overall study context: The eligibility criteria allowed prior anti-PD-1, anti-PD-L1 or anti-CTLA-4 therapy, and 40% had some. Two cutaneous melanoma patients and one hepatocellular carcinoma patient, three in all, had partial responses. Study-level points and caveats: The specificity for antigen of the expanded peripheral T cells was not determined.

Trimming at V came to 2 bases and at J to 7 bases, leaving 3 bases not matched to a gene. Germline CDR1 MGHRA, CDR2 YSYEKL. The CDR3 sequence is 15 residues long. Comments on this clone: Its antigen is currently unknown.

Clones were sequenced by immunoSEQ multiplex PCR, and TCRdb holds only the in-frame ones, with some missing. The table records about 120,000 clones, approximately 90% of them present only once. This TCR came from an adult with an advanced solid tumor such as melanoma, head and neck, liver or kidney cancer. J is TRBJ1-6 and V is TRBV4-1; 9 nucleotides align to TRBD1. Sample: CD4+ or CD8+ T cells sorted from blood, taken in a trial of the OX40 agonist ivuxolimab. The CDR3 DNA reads TGCGCCAGCAGCCAATCCGGGACAGGGAATTCACCCCTCCACTTT. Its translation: CASSQSGTGNSPLHF.